This is a list of T cell receptor beta chains from one sample in a study of identical twins. In TCRdb, the 5' RACE reads were re-called with MiXCR into one record per CDR3 protein. The repertoire holds about 240,000 distinct CDR3 sequences, about 10% seen once, with 8% to 10% in the top ten. The specimen sequenced was memory T cells sorted from blood. The receptors come from a man aged 50-60 years in good health. Both conserved end residues are part of each CDR3. D genes are given only for firm matches. Size values are once, few and many counts, or a class for expanded clones, and some rows have none.

cdr3_aa	cdr3_nt	clone_size	j_call	v_call	d_call
CSARNPGTGVEKLFF	TGCAGTGCTAGAAATCCCGGGACAGGGGTGGAAAAACTGTTTTTT	-	TRBJ1-4	TRBV20-1	TRBD1
CASSLVRHTDTQYF	TGTGCCAGCAGCTTAGTCAGGCACACAGATACGCAGTATTTT	many	TRBJ2-3	TRBV7-2	-
CATSDQGIREKLFF	TGTGCCACCAGCGATCAGGGGATCCGTGAAAAACTGTTTTTT	-	TRBJ1-4	TRBV15	-
CASSPLYPPSGDTDYNEQFF	TGTGCCAGCAGTCCTCTCTACCCCCCTAGCGGGGACACCGACTACAATGAGCAGTTCTTC	many	TRBJ2-1	TRBV28	TRBD2
CSVAGTSGSTDTQYF	TGCAGCGTGGCCGGGACTAGCGGTAGCACAGATACGCAGTATTTT	many	TRBJ2-3	TRBV29-1	TRBD2
CASSPTLAGTPYEQYF	TGTGCCAGCAGCCCGACCCTAGCGGGGACCCCCTACGAGCAGTACTTC	few	TRBJ2-7	TRBV12-3/TRBV12-4	TRBD2
CAISQQGANTGELFF	TGTGCCATCAGCCAACAGGGGGCGAACACCGGGGAGCTGTTTTTT	many	TRBJ2-2	TRBV10-3	TRBD1
CASSFQGYQETQYF	TGTGCCAGCAGTTTCCAGGGGTACCAAGAGACCCAGTACTTC	-	TRBJ2-5	TRBV12-3/TRBV12-4	-
CASSLMRETQYF	TGTGCCAGCAGCTTAATGCGGGAGACCCAGTACTTC	many	TRBJ2-5	TRBV11-2	-
CASSPKTGGTEAFF	TGTGCCAGCAGCCCGAAGACAGGGGGCACTGAAGCTTTCTTT	-	TRBJ1-1	TRBV7-2	TRBD1
CSVAPAANSYEQYF	TGCAGCGTGGCCCCGGCAGCCAACTCCTACGAGCAGTACTTC	many	TRBJ2-7	TRBV29-1	-
CAWSAGTGSRETQYF	TGTGCCTGGAGTGCAGGGACAGGGTCGCGTGAGACCCAGTACTTC	many	TRBJ2-5	TRBV30	TRBD1
CSVAQSGGQPQHF	TGCAGCGTTGCCCAGAGCGGAGGTCAGCCCCAGCATTTT	many	TRBJ1-5	TRBV29-1	-
CASSSVSAGGQYF	TGTGCCAGCAGCTCTGTGTCGGCCGGTGGGCAGTACTTC	many	TRBJ2-7	TRBV7-2	-
CASSQATKTASSGNTIYF	TGTGCCAGCAGCCAAGCCACCAAGACGGCCAGCTCTGGAAACACCATATATTTT	-	TRBJ1-3	TRBV3-1	-
CASSYFGADTQYF	TGTGCCAGCAGTTACTTCGGGGCAGATACGCAGTATTTT	many	TRBJ2-3	TRBV6-2/TRBV6-3	-
CAISGQGTMNTEAFF	TGTGCCATCAGTGGACAGGGGACTATGAACACTGAAGCTTTCTTT	many	TRBJ1-1	TRBV10-3	TRBD1
CASSERGQGETQYF	TGTGCCAGCAGCGAAAGGGGTCAGGGAGAGACCCAGTACTTC	many	TRBJ2-5	TRBV7-9	-
CASRRTNPGQPQHF	TGTGCCAGCAGACGGACCAATCCAGGTCAGCCCCAGCATTTT	many	TRBJ1-5	TRBV28	-
CASSLQLQGVNTEAFF	TGTGCCAGCAGCCTTCAGCTTCAGGGGGTAAACACTGAAGCTTTCTTT	many	TRBJ1-1	TRBV11-2	TRBD1
CASSIRLESYEQYF	TGTGCCAGTAGTATAAGACTTGAGTCCTACGAGCAGTACTTC	few	TRBJ2-7	TRBV19	-
CASSHLGTDYEQYF	TGCGCCAGCAGCCACCTGGGGACAGACTACGAGCAGTACTTC	-	TRBJ2-7	TRBV4-1	TRBD1
CSLRTGRNTEAFF	TGCAGCTTACGGACAGGGAGGAACACTGAAGCTTTCTTT	-	TRBJ1-1	TRBV29-1	TRBD1
CASRPGLAGKETQYF	TGTGCCAGCAGGCCGGGACTAGCGGGGAAAGAGACCCAGTACTTC	-	TRBJ2-5	TRBV27	TRBD2